Detailed here is one TCR beta chain. The data originate from a study of identical twins. Unmatched junction bases numbered 9, after V lost 2 bases and J lost 7 bases. The germline CDR1 and CDR2 sequences are SGHDT and YYEEEE. This CDR3 has 16 amino acids. TCRdb reprocessed the 5' RACE reads via MiXCR and lists one record per CDR3 protein. This sample has about 100,000 distinct CDR3 sequences; 5.9% occur once, and the top ten carry approximately 12%. The TCR originated in a woman aged 45-65 years in good health. The chain links TRBV5-6 to TRBJ2-2, with TRBD1 matching 9 bases. Sequenced input: memory T cells sorted from blood. The DNA for the CDR3 is TGTGCCAGCAGCTTCCAACAGGGGGCGAGGGTCGGGGAGCTGTTTTTT. It specifies CASSFQQGARVGELFF. Looking up the rest from reference TRBV5-6 and TRBJ2-2 gives the full variable domain: DAGVTQSPTHLIKTRGQQVTLRCSPKSGHDTVSWYQQALGQGPQFIFQYYEEEERQRGNFPDRFSGHQFPNYSSELNVNALLLGDSALYLCASSFQQGARVGELFFGEGSRLTVL.